This entry is about one T cell receptor (beta chain). This clone was detected only once. Its target antigen remains unknown. Base qualities are not provided; no much larger clone lies one nucleotide away. According to the germline V gene, CDR1 reads ENHRY and CDR2 reads SYGVKD. The CDR3 runs 14 residues from the cysteine to the phenylalanine. Only the CDR3 region is kept as DNA, spanning 42 bases read in frame from base 1. Trimming accounts for 6 bases at V and 3 bases at J, while the number of junction bases matched to no gene is 8. Library preparation used the immunoSEQ multiplex PCR assay. The table comes from immuneACCESS by way of TCRdb, which keeps in-frame sequences with V and J called. Part of the clones is missing from these tables; in studies checked, under half for an unresolved V gene and the rest for unknown reasons. The sample contains approximately 120,000 clones, roughly 92% of them found a single time. Of the sample, 0.5% to 0.7% falls within the top ten clones.

These data are taken from a study of control samples from healthy donors and cancer patients (dated by TCRdb to 2019 to 2021). Material for sequencing was PBMCs. The sequence is built from TRBV10-3 and TRBJ2-7; TRBD1 fits 7 bases in the junction. This TCR was sampled from an elderly man with head and neck cancer. The CDR3 protein: CAIRKDRLNYEQYF. The bases are TGTGCCATCAGGAAGGACAGGTTAAACTACGAGCAGTACTTC.